The 2 T cell receptor beta chains listed next were all sequenced from one sample in a study of cytomegalovirus exposure and HLA in healthy donors. Primers included in the PCR were 60 Vbeta and 13 Jbeta primers. Sequencing was performed with immunoSEQ multiplex PCR; in TCRdb, only in-frame clones are kept and a portion is missing. The data show more than 150,000 clones, about 85% seen once. Specimen: PBMCs. All receptors come from a man aged 45-60 years in good health and CMV-seronegative.

The chain employs TRBV15 and TRBJ1-2, with 9 bases matching TRBD1. V lost 6 bases to trimming and J lost 5 bases; unmatched junction nucleotides: 10. Germline V gene sequence: CDR1 LNHNV, CDR2 YYDKDF (reference sequence). The CDR3 runs 15 residues. CDR3 protein: CATSQNRGQLYGYTF. Here the CDR3 DNA reads TGTGCCACCAGTCAGAACAGGGGGCAACTATATGGCTACACCTTC.

J is TRBJ2-1 and V is TRBV6-5, with 7 bases fitting TRBD1. This CDR3 comprises 15 residues. CDR1 is MNHEY, CDR2 SVGAGI, per germline. Losses at the gene ends were 2 bases for V and 5 bases for J; bases not matched to a gene: 6. CDR3 in DNA: TGTGCCAGCAGTTACGCAGACAGGGCCCACAATGAGCAGTTCTTC. Amino acid sequence: CASSYADRAHNEQFF.